Here is one T cell receptor beta chain with its context. No antigen is known for it. Repertoires were generated with immunoSEQ multiplex PCR, while TCRdb's copy carries only in-frame clones and drops some. The sample consists of approximately 100,000 clones, roughly 92% of them appearing once. This sample is part of a study of siplizumab effects on memory and regulatory T cells. Findings and caveats of the study: The average Treg-derived proportion among mappable alloreactive CD4+ clones was around 65% with siplizumab versus around 26% in controls.

The germline gives CDR1 GTSNPN, CDR2 SVGIG (reference sequence). The V segment lost 8 bases and the J segment 3 bases; nucleotides outside the gene matches: 6. The CDR3 length is 12 residues. The sequence derives from a human donor in good health. Sample: Tregs sorted from blood. The chain employs TRBV30 and TRBJ1-2; 7 bases match TRBD1. DNA of the CDR3: TGTGCCATGACAGGGCCGGACTATGGCTACACCTTC. Its protein product is CAMTGPDYGYTF.